This note documents a single TCR beta chain sequence. The CDR3 extends over 14 amino acids. Germline V gives CDR1 SGHTA, CDR2 FQGNSA. The J segment lost 3 bases and the V segment lost 1 base, leaving 2 bases of the junction unmatched. This record comes from a study of T cell responses to AZD1222 COVID-19 vaccine. Assay used: immunoSEQ multiplex PCR; TCRdb lists only in-frame clones, some missing. Counted here are about 100,000 clones, 86% occurring once; the ten biggest clones make up around 5.9%. This chain links TRBV7-2 with TRBJ2-7; 8 nucleotides agree with TRBD1. The sequenced sample was peripheral blood, obtained on day 0 of AZD1222 vaccination. The clonotype was recovered from an adult in good health. CDR3 in DNA: TGTGCCAGCAGCTTAGTAGGACAGGGCTACGAGCAGTACTTC. As protein: CASSLVGQGYEQYF.